These T cell receptor beta chains were read from a single sample in a study of T cell repertoires in aging, cancer and after chemotherapy. TCRdb fed the multiplex PCR reads into MiXCR, producing one record per CDR3 protein. The sample includes some 5,000 distinct CDR3 sequences, about two thirds of them seen just once. The sequencing input was blood. Receptors originate from a human donor with a solid tumor. The CDR3 runs from the conserved cysteine through the conserved F or W. Fields, in order: D gene, clone size, J gene, V gene, CDR3 DNA, CDR3 protein. The D gene is left open where the match is weak. Clone size, where shown, is once, few, many, or a class for clones that have expanded.

-,-,TRBJ1-2,TRBV5-4,TGTGCCAGCAGCTTATTAGTGCCCCACTATGGCTACACCTTC,CASSLLVPHYGYTF
-,-,TRBJ1-2,TRBV24-1,TGTGCCACCAGTGATCCCCGGGTTGGCTACACCTTC,CATSDPRVGYTF
TRBD1,-,TRBJ1-4,TRBV19,TGTGCCAGTTCCGAAGGGGGCCATGAAAAACTGTTTTTT,CASSEGGHEKLFF
-,few,TRBJ1-2,TRBV19,TGTGCCAGTAGTATTGGACAGTCCAACTATGGCTACACCTTC,CASSIGQSNYGYTF
-,-,TRBJ1-2,TRBV6-5,TGTGCCAGCAGTTACAGGATTGAGGGCTATGGCTACACCTTC,CASSYRIEGYGYTF
-,once,TRBJ2-1,TRBV6-1,TGTGCCAGCCCCGAGATAGAGGGGGAAGGAGACAATGAGCAGTTCTTC,CASPEIEGEGDNEQFF
TRBD2,-,TRBJ2-3,TRBV7-2,TGTGCCAGCAGCCAAGCGGGGGATACGCAGTATTTT,CASSQAGDTQYF
-,-,TRBJ1-5,TRBV6-6,TGTGCCAGCAGCTCCCCCGGGACGGCCTCTTTTAATCAGCCCCAGCATTTT,CASSSPGTASFNQPQHF
TRBD1,once,TRBJ2-5,TRBV27,TGTGCCAGCACGGGACAGCTCCAAGAGACCCAGTACTTC,CASTGQLQETQYF
-,once,TRBJ1-1,TRBV10-3,TGTGCCATCAGTGAGATAGGGACTCCAGAAGCTTTCTTT,CAISEIGTPEAFF
-,-,TRBJ1-5,TRBV27,TGTGCCAGCAGTTTAAACGCCGGGGTGCCCCAGCATTTT,CASSLNAGVPQHF
-,-,TRBJ1-6,TRBV7-9,TGTACCAGCAGCTCAGGGCCGAATTCACCCCTCCACTTT,CTSSSGPNSPLHF
TRBD1,-,TRBJ1-2,TRBV7-2,TGTGCCAGCAGCCCCCGGACAGGGGGCATGACTGGCTACACCTTC,CASSPRTGGMTGYTF
-,-,TRBJ2-2,TRBV6-1,TGTGCCAGCAGTCAACAGAACACCGGGGAGCTGTTTTTT,CASSQQNTGELFF
TRBD1,few,TRBJ1-1,TRBV29-1,TGCAGCGTTGCCCCGGGACAGGGAAGCGCTGAAGCTTTCTTT,CSVAPGQGSAEAFF
-,few,TRBJ1-5,TRBV7-9,TGTGCCAGCAGCTCTGCCTTTGACAGGAATCAGCCCCAGCATTTT,CASSSAFDRNQPQHF
TRBD1,-,TRBJ1-4,TRBV5-6,TGTGCCAGCAGCCAAGATATCGATTCGGGAGGGGGCGCGGGAAAACTGTTTTTT,CASSQDIDSGGGAGKLFF
-,-,TRBJ1-2,TRBV7-6,TGTGCCAGCAGCTTAAGGCCTCCCTATGGCTACACCTTC,CASSLRPPYGYTF
-,-,TRBJ2-7,TRBV11-3,TGTGCCAGCAGCTTAGGGAGGAAAGGGGGCTACGAGCAGTACTTC,CASSLGRKGGYEQYF
-,-,TRBJ1-5,TRBV27,TGTGCCAGCAGTCACCGGGACCGGTATCAGCCCCAGCATTTT,CASSHRDRYQPQHF
TRBD2,-,TRBJ2-7,TRBV6-2/TRBV6-3,TGTGCCATCACAACTAGCGGGGACTCCTACGAGCAGTACTTC,CAITTSGDSYEQYF
-,-,TRBJ2-5,TRBV5-4,TGTGCCAGCAGCTGGCAGGGAAGCCAACAGACCCAGTACTTC,CASSWQGSQQTQYF
-,-,TRBJ1-2,TRBV20-1,TGCAGTCCTGCCAGCCCACCCTATGGCTACACCTTC,CSPASPPYGYTF
-,-,TRBJ1-2,TRBV20-1,TGCAGTGCTAGAGATCGAGGCCTCGGCTATGGCTACACCTTC,CSARDRGLGYGYTF
TRBD2,-,TRBJ2-3,TRBV7-2,TGTGCCAGCAGCTTAGTAGCGGGCTCGGTGGATACGCAGTATTTT,CASSLVAGSVDTQYF
TRBD1,-,TRBJ1-3,TRBV19,TGTGCCAGTAGCGTTTTGGGACAGCCCGGAAACACCATATATTTT,CASSVLGQPGNTIYF
-,-,TRBJ1-2,TRBV19,TGTGCCAGTAGTATAGGGGGGGGCTACTATGGCTACACCTTC,CASSIGGGYYGYTF
-,-,TRBJ1-1,TRBV6-5,TGTGCCAGCAGTTTTTTCAGGAACACTGAAGCTTTCTTT,CASSFFRNTEAFF
-,-,TRBJ1-5,TRBV7-9,TGTGCCAGCAGCTTTGACCAGCCCCAGCATTTT,CASSFDQPQHF
-,-,TRBJ2-7,TRBV5-6,TGTGCCAGCAGCCCTACCCCTCAAGCTTCCTACGAGCAGTACTTC,CASSPTPQASYEQYF
TRBD1,once,TRBJ1-2,TRBV20-1,TGCAGTGCGGCCGGGACAGGGGCTGGCTACACCTTC,CSAAGTGAGYTF
-,-,TRBJ1-2,TRBV6-5,TGTGCCAGCAGTGGCCCCGCGGGGGCTGGGGGCTACACCTTC,CASSGPAGAGGYTF
TRBD1,-,TRBJ1-5,TRBV7-9,TGTGCCAGCAGCCTCGGAGATGGACAGGGGTACCAGCCCCAGCATTTT,CASSLGDGQGYQPQHF
-,-,TRBJ1-1,TRBV11-3,TGTGTCAGCAGCTTAGTAGCGGGGTTGAGTGAAGCTTTCTTT,CVSSLVAGLSEAFF
TRBD1,-,TRBJ2-1,TRBV6-5,TGTGCCAGCAGCCTAAACTCCGGGACAGGGGTATTCTTC,CASSLNSGTGVFF
-,-,TRBJ1-6,TRBV7-3,TGTGCCAGCAGCTCCATGTACAATTCACCCCTCCACTTT,CASSSMYNSPLHF
-,-,TRBJ2-1,TRBV5-5,TGTGCCAGCAGCCTGACTGTTTCGGGTTACAATGAGCAGTTCTTC,CASSLTVSGYNEQFF
-,-,TRBJ2-7,TRBV5-5,TGTGCCAGCATCGAGACAGGAGGCGACGAGCAGTACTTC,CASIETGGDEQYF
-,few,TRBJ2-7,TRBV20-1,TGCAGTGCTCAGACAAGTCCTAGCTCCTACGAGCAGTACTTC,CSAQTSPSSYEQYF
-,-,TRBJ2-1,TRBV6-6,TGTGCCAGCTCCCCACCGCAGGCTAGCCCGTTCTTC,CASSPPQASPFF